These 14 T cell receptor beta chains were sequenced from one sample in a study of TIL therapy for anti-PD-1-resistant metastatic lung cancer. The immunoSEQ assay was v3. Clones were read by immunoSEQ multiplex PCR, and TCRdb kept only the in-frame ones, dropping some. The data show 50,000 or so clones, 65% to 80% seen once. The time point is: pre-treatment sample, taken before nivolumab and TIL therapy. Sample: blood, taken at baseline. The origin of the receptors is a woman aged 30 to 85 with non-small cell lung cancer.

The chain recombines TRBV5-4 with TRBJ2-3; tentative D call: TRBD1 (7 bases). V lost 0 bases, J lost 2 bases, and 16 bases lay in between. Germline lookup yields CDR1 SGHNT and CDR2 YYREEE (reference sequence). The length of the CDR3 is 17 residues. CDR3 in amino acids: CASSLARQGGTTDTQYF. DNA of the CDR3: TGTGCCAGCAGCTTGGCCCGGCAGGGGGGCACCACAGATACGCAGTATTTT.

The chain carries TRBV19 and TRBJ2-2, with 7 bases matching TRBD2. V lost 4 bases and J lost 2; bases outside the gene matches: 10. The CDR3 covers 17 residues. Germline assignment: CDR1 LNHDA and CDR2 SQIVND (reference sequence). The CDR3 loop reads CASSTRLTSVNTGELFF. In nucleotides, the CDR3 is TGTGCCAGTAGTACCCGACTTACTAGCGTTAACACCGGGGAGCTGTTTTTT.

The chain is built from TRBV27 and TRBJ2-7; D is perhaps TRBD2 (5 bases). Germline V gene data show CDR1 as MNHEY and CDR2 as SMNVEV (reference sequence). CDR3 length: 14 residues. V gave up 5 bases and J gave up 0 bases, with 11 bases separating them. The CDR3: CASSPRGSSYEQYF. CDR3 nucleotide sequence: TGTGCCAGCAGTCCCCGAGGGAGCTCCTACGAGCAGTACTTC.

This clone was recorded a few times. V gene TRBV5-1 combines with J gene TRBJ2-5; D is perhaps TRBD2 (5 bases). Germline assignment: CDR1 SGHRS and CDR2 YFSETQ. Trimming removed 4 bases from V and 1 base from J, with 14 bases in between. This CDR3 has 15 residues. DNA of the CDR3: TGCGCCAGCAGCGACGGACTGGTGGTCCAAGAGACCCAGTACTTC. It encodes CASSDGLVVQETQYF. The complete variable domain, with remaining parts taken from reference TRBV5-1 and TRBJ2-5, reads KAGVTQTPRYLIKTRGQQVTLSCSPISGHRSVSWYQQTPGQGLQFLFEYFSETQRNKGNFPGRFSGRQFSNSRSEMNVSTLELGDSALYLCASSDGLVVQETQYFGPGTRLLVL.

This clone was picked up one time. This chain joins TRBV2 and TRBJ2-1; D uncertain. Germline V gene sequence: CDR1 SNHLY, CDR2 FYNNEI. V shed 4 bases and J shed 4 bases, with 11 bases lying between them. The CDR3 is 14 residues long. The DNA for the CDR3 is TGTGCCAGCAGTGGTCACAGTGGATACAATGAGCAGTTCTTC. This encodes CASSGHSGYNEQFF. Full variable domain (rest looked up from reference TRBV2 and TRBJ2-1): EPEVTQTPSHQVTQMGQEVILRCVPISNHLYFYWYRQILGQKVEFLVSFYNNEISEKSEIFDDQFSVERPDGSNFTLKIRSTKLEDSAMYFCASSGHSGYNEQFFGPGTRLTVL.

The chain combines TRBV7-9 with TRBJ2-4; D call uncertain. CDR3 length equals 14 residues. Germline V lookup: CDR1 SEHNR, CDR2 FQNEAQ (reference sequence). The germline V and J ends were trimmed by 1 base and 7 bases, with 11 bases remaining between them. CDR3 sequence reads: CASSLEVVQNIQYF. In nucleotides, the CDR3 is TGTGCCAGCAGCTTAGAGGTAGTCCAGAACATTCAGTACTTC.

The chain couples TRBV28 to TRBJ1-2; tentative D call: TRBD1 (5 bases). CDR3 length: 11 residues. Trimming removed 10 bases at V and 7 bases at J, with 13 bases between. Germline V gene lookup returns CDR1 MDHEN and CDR2 SYDVKM. Here the CDR3 DNA reads TGTGCCACCCGGGGCCAGGTTGGCTACACCTTC. This encodes CATRGQVGYTF.

The genes are TRBV6-1 and TRBJ1-1; 8 nucleotides line up with TRBD1. The CDR3 covers 14 residues. Losses at the gene ends were 7 bases for V and 6 bases for J; bases not matched to a gene: 10. CDR1 and CDR2 (germline): MNHNS, SASEGT. For the CDR3, the DNA is TGTGCCAGCATACTATGGACAGGGCGCGCTGAAGCTTTCTTT. Encoded protein: CASILWTGRAEAFF.

This chain connects TRBV14 to TRBJ2-7, with TRBD2 as a possible D gene (6 bases). The CDR3 covers 14 residues. Germline CDR1 SGHDN, CDR2 FVKESK. V dropped 5 bases and J dropped 2 bases, with 13 bases sitting between them. The DNA for the CDR3 is TGTGCCAGCAGCTCGGGGACTCCCCCCTACGAGCAGTACTTC. Residues: CASSSGTPPYEQYF. Supplemented by reference TRBV14 and TRBJ2-7, the full variable domain reads EAGVTQFPSHSVIEKGQTVTLRCDPISGHDNLYWYRRVMGKEIKFLLHFVKESKQDESGMPNNRFLAERTGGTYSTLKVQPAELEDSGVYFCASSSGTPPYEQYFGPGTRLTVT.

This clone was seen a handful of times. The V and J genes are TRBV19 and TRBJ2-2; a weak D match, TRBD2 (5 bases). The V and J ends lost 6 bases and 8 bases respectively, with 10 bases between them. CDR3 size: 12 residues. The germline CDR1 and CDR2 sequences are LNHDA and SQIVND (reference sequence). CDR3 bases: TGTGCCAGTAGATGGGAGCCTGGGGAGCTGTTTTTT. Protein product: CASRWEPGELFF. Combining the CDR3 with reference TRBV19 and TRBJ2-2 gives the whole variable domain DGGITQSPKYLFRKEGQNVTLSCEQNLNHDAMYWYRQDPGQGLRLIYYSQIVNDFQKGDIAEGYSVSREKKESFPLTVTSAQKNPTAFYLCASRWEPGELFFGEGSRLTVL.

The rearrangement uses TRBV11-2 and TRBJ1-6; 7 bases are a match to TRBD1. Trimming removed 4 bases from V and 1 base from J; junction bases left unmatched: 1. Germline CDR1 SGHAT, CDR2 FQNNGV. The CDR3 is made up of 15 amino acids. The CDR3 loop reads CASSSQGSYNSPLHF. Here the CDR3 DNA reads TGTGCCAGCAGCTCACAGGGGTCCTATAATTCACCCCTCCACTTT.

The chain joins TRBV4-3 to TRBJ1-2, with D tentatively TRBD1 (6 bases). V lost 1 base to trimming and J lost 4 bases, with 13 bases between them. The CDR3 has 15 amino acids. Germline V gene sequence: CDR1 LGHNA, CDR2 YSLEER. The DNA of the CDR3 is TGCGCCAGCAGCCAAGGACGGGGGCCAGGCTATGGCTACACCTTC. Protein sequence: CASSQGRGPGYGYTF.

The chain is built from TRBV5-1 and TRBJ2-7, with 8 bases identical to TRBD1. The V and J ends lost 4 bases and 3 bases, in that order; junction bases with no gene match: 9. This CDR3 has 15 amino acids. CDR1 and CDR2 from the germline V gene are SGHRS and YFSETQ. In DNA, the CDR3 is TGCGCCAGCAGCGACGGGACAGGAGATATCTACGAGCAGTACTTC. Translating it yields CASSDGTGDIYEQYF.

This sequence joins TRBV5-6 and TRBJ1-6; D is undetermined. Germline loops: CDR1 SGHDT, CDR2 YYEEEE. V was clipped by 2 bases and J by 8 bases, with 8 bases between them. The CDR3 is 13 residues long. The DNA of the CDR3 is TGTGCCAGCAGCTTCGGGAGGGATTCACCCCTCCACTTT. Translation gives CASSFGRDSPLHF.